The 18 T cell receptor beta chains in this list originate from one sample, sequenced in a study of blood T cells in healthy people across ages. Alongside a J-beta primer mix, a sample-barcoded 5' primer served in a second PCR lasting 7 to 11 cycles. TCRdb ran MiXCR on the 5' RACE reads and lists one entry per CDR3 protein. The sample has about 1,500,000 distinct CDR3 sequences, around 42% seen once. Sequenced input: blood. All receptors come from a woman between 18 and 29 years old in good health.

The chain couples TRBV12-3 or TRBV12-4 to TRBJ2-1; 8 nucleotides line up with TRBD2. V shed 2 bases and J 10 bases; nucleotides not matched to a gene: 16. The CDR3 spans 17 residues. CDR3 nucleotide sequence: TGTGCCAGCAGTTTAACGGCGGGGGGCTCTAGCTCCTACGAGCAGTTCTTC. This encodes CASSLTAGGSSSYEQFF.

V usage is TRBV6-5 and J usage is TRBJ1-2, with D possibly matching TRBD1 (6 bases). Trimming left V 2 bases short and J 8 bases short, with 9 bases between. The length of the CDR3 is 12 residues. Germline V lookup: CDR1 MNHEY, CDR2 SVGAGI. The CDR3 spells CASSYTGMGYTF. CDR3 DNA sequence: TGTGCCAGCAGTTACACAGGGATGGGCTACACCTTC.

The chain has TRBV13 and TRBJ2-5, with 7 bases matching TRBD1. The end of the DNA is better explained by TRBJ2-1, so the J call may be wrong. Germline assignment: CDR1 PRHDT and CDR2 FYEKMQ (reference sequence). This CDR3 is built from 15 residues. This chain's CDR3 is CASSPRTGYQETQFF. In DNA form, the CDR3 reads TGTGCCAGCAGCCCAAGGACAGGCTACCAAGAGACCCAGTTCTTC.

This clonotype has just a few counts. The rearrangement uses TRBV6-5 and TRBJ2-1, with TRBD2 matching over 15 bases. The CDR3 length is 16 residues. Trimming cost V 3 bases and J 10 bases; bases outside gene matches: 7. Germline V gene data show CDR1 as MNHEY and CDR2 as SVGAGI. DNA for the CDR3: TGTGCCAGCAGTTATACCGGGACTAGCGGGGGGTCGGAGCAGTTCTTC. This gives the protein CASSYTGTSGGSEQFF.

The J gene is TRBJ2-3, the V gene TRBV9; the match to TRBD1 covers 11 bases. This CDR3 region has 16 residues. With 0 bases clipped from V and 6 bases from J, the junction kept 6 bases outside the gene matches. The germline V gene has CDR1 SGDLS and CDR2 YYNGEE. This chain's CDR3 is CASSVGGQGGMDTQYF. The CDR3 bases are TGTGCCAGCAGCGTAGGGGGACAGGGGGGTATGGATACGCAGTATTTT.

The chain links TRBV7-2 to TRBJ2-1; D unclear. The V gene's germline CDR1 is SGHTA and CDR2 FQGNSA. This CDR3 spans 14 amino acids. V was shortened by 5 bases and J by 5 bases, with 13 bases between the two germline ends. CDR3 bases: TGTGCCAGCAGCCTCAAGCTGGGTCACAATGAGCAGTTCTTC. Its translation: CASSLKLGHNEQFF.

This clonotype was observed a few times. The chain is built from TRBV12-3 or TRBV12-4 and TRBJ2-1; D gene uncertain. V was shortened by 3 bases and J by 5 bases, with 17 bases between the two germline ends. The length of the CDR3 is 16 residues. The CDR3 protein is CASSFGALVPNNEQFF. The DNA of the CDR3 is TGTGCCAGCAGTTTCGGTGCGCTAGTACCTAACAATGAGCAGTTCTTC.

This clonotype is a singleton in its sample. The chain links TRBV2 to TRBJ2-7; 7 bases map to TRBD1. Trimming at V came to 2 bases and at J to 3 bases, leaving 1 base not matched to a gene. Germline loops: CDR1 SNHLY, CDR2 FYNNEI. This CDR3 comprises 13 residues. CDR3 loop: CASSEQGVYEQYF. CDR3 DNA sequence: TGTGCCAGCAGTGAACAGGGGGTCTACGAGCAGTACTTC.

The gene calls are TRBV2 and TRBJ2-1; 10 nucleotides align to TRBD1. Trimming at V came to 4 bases and at J to 6 bases, leaving 12 bases not matched to a gene. CDR3 length: 17 residues. Per the germline V gene, CDR1 is SNHLY and CDR2 is FYNNEI. CDR3 DNA: TGTGCCAGCAGTGGGACAGGGGGAACGACGTCCCTCAATGAGCAGTTCTTC. Its protein is CASSGTGGTTSLNEQFF.

The rearrangement uses TRBV10-3 and TRBJ1-2; no reliable D call. Germline V gene lookup returns CDR1 ENHRY and CDR2 SYGVKD. V lost 10 bases and J 1 base, leaving 10 bases between the germline ends. The CDR3 spans 12 residues. In DNA, the CDR3 is TGTGCCAGTAAGGTGAATAACTATGGCTACACCTTC. This codes for CASKVNNYGYTF.

The rearrangement joins TRBV20-1 to TRBJ2-7, with a weak D call TRBD2 (5 bases). This CDR3 contains 13 residues. Germline V gene lookup returns CDR1 DFQATT and CDR2 SNEGSKA (reference sequence). V was clipped by 6 bases and J by 3 bases, with 15 bases between them. This CDR3 is CSAPRENNYEQYF. The CDR3 DNA follows: TGCAGTGCCCCCCGGGAAAACAACTACGAGCAGTACTTC.

The chain's CDR3 is CASSPKFGTPYNEQFF. The CDR3 DNA reads as TGCGCCAGCAGCCCAAAATTCGGGACACCTTACAATGAGCAGTTCTTC. This rearrangement joins TRBV4-1 to TRBJ2-1, with D tentatively TRBD1 (6 bases). Trimming removed 4 bases at V and 4 bases at J, with 17 bases between. CDR3 size: 16 residues. Germline V lookup: CDR1 MGHRA, CDR2 YSYEKL.

This chain links TRBV3-1 with TRBJ1-1; tentatively, D is TRBD1 (6 bases). The CDR3 covers 15 residues. With 4 bases removed from V and 6 bases from J, the gap between germline ends came to 18 bases. CDR1 and CDR2 from the germline V gene are LGHDT and YNNKEL (reference sequence). The CDR3 DNA follows: TGTGCCAGCAGCCCCTCCCAGGGGACACTCGCTGAAGCTTTCTTT. Protein: CASSPSQGTLAEAFF.

This clonotype occurred once. The chain employs TRBV5-4 and TRBJ1-4; 7 bases agree with TRBD1. CDR3 length equals 15 residues. The germline V gene encodes CDR1 SGHNT and CDR2 YYREEE (reference sequence). V shed 4 bases, J shed 7 bases, and the junction held 10 bases outside the gene matches. DNA of the CDR3: TGTGCCAGCAGCCTATCCGGGACAGTGACTGAAAAACTGTTTTTT. It specifies CASSLSGTVTEKLFF.

The chain is built from TRBV10-3 and TRBJ1-6, with D maybe TRBD1 (6 bases). V dropped 6 bases and J dropped 7 bases, with 13 bases sitting between them. CDR3 length: 14 residues. CDR1 is ENHRY and CDR2 is SYGVKD in the germline V gene. The CDR3 DNA reads as TGTGCCATCAGCCGTGGACAGACGAATTCACCCCTCCACTTT. This sequence encodes CAISRGQTNSPLHF.

About this clonotype: Mismatch with germline at one junction end may stem from a read error. V and J are TRBV12-3 or TRBV12-4 and TRBJ1-1; D call uncertain. The CDR3 extends over 13 amino acids. DNA of the CDR3: TGTGCCAGCAATTTATCCAAGAACACTGAAGCTTTCTTT. It encodes CASNLSKNTEAFF.

This clonotype was detected a few times. This sequence joins TRBV10-3 and TRBJ1-2; D perhaps matches TRBD1 (5 bases). CDR1 ENHRY and CDR2 SYGVKD come from the germline V gene. V gave up 5 bases and J gave up 6 bases, with 16 bases separating them. This CDR3 is 14 amino acids long. CDR3 protein: CAISQGREVDGYTF. The CDR3 nucleotides read TGTGCCATCAGTCAGGGAAGGGAGGTCGATGGCTACACCTTC.

Worth noting for this clonotype: The limits of the CDR3 on the DNA are not certain, so only TCRdb's listed CDR3 is given. This chain joins TRBV27 and TRBJ2-2. Germline CDR1 MNHEY, CDR2 SMNVEV (reference sequence). A total of 17 residues make up the CDR3, ends included. CDR3: CASSLHSFGSDAGELFF.